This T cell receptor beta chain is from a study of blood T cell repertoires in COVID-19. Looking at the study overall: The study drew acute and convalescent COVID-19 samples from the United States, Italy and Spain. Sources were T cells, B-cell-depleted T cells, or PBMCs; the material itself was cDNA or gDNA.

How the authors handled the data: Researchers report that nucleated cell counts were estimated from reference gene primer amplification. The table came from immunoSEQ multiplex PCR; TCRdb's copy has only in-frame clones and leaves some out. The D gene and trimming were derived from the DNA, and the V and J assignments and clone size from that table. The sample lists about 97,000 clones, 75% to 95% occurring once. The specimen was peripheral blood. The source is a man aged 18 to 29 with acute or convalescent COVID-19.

CDR3 protein: CASSSGTPAFF. The CDR3 region has the DNA TGTGCCAGTAGCTCAGGAACACCAGCTTTCTTT. The chain carries TRBV19 and TRBJ1-1; D is uncertain. The V end was cut by 6 bases, the J end by 10 bases, with 12 bases between. Per the germline V gene, CDR1 is LNHDA and CDR2 is SQIVND (reference sequence). The CDR3 is made up of 11 amino acids.